This TCR beta chain derives from a study of blood T cell repertoires in COVID-19. Study-wide background: Samples came from the United States, Italy and Spain, spanning acute and convalescent COVID-19. PBMCs, B-cell-depleted T cells, or T cells provided the cDNA or gDNA that made up the material.

The Seattle patients joined while their infection was active and were tracked longitudinally afterward. Germline V gene sequence: CDR1 LNHDA, CDR2 SQIVND (reference sequence). The CDR3 runs 15 residues. Losses at the gene ends were 5 bases for V and 4 bases for J; bases not matched to a gene: 4. Libraries were prepared by immunoSEQ multiplex PCR; TCRdb keeps only in-frame clonotypes and omits some of them. The sample gives about 170,000 clones, around 85% of which show up once; about 10% is in the top ten. The sample taken for sequencing was peripheral blood. The receptor comes from a woman aged 60 to 75 with COVID-19, enrolled during active disease. The chain has TRBV19 and TRBJ2-7, with 14 bases aligning to TRBD2. Written as DNA, the CDR3 is TGTGCCAGTAGTTTGGGACTAGCGGGAGTATACGAGCAGTACTTC. Protein: CASSLGLAGVYEQYF.